These 22 T cell receptor beta chains were sequenced from one sample in a study of shared clonotypes between healthy human individuals. Libraries were prepared by immunoSEQ multiplex PCR; TCRdb keeps only in-frame clonotypes and omits some of them. The sample has about 1.1 million clones; 78% are singletons. The sequencing sample was made of memory CD4+ T cells from PBMCs. Subset here: CD45RA-negative fraction. These receptors originate from a man aged 18 to 29 in good health. Some clones in this sample may be carry-over from other donors' samples.

Concerning this clone itself: The sample carries other DNA sequences with the same CDR3. CDR3 in amino acids: CASSLDRDTEAFF. The CDR3 nucleotides are TGTGCCAGCAGCTTAGACAGGGACACTGAAGCTTTCTTT. The chain carries TRBV7-3 and TRBJ1-1; 7 positions match TRBD1. The germline V gene has CDR1 SGHTA and CDR2 FQGTGA. The CDR3 length is 13 residues. J gave up 3 bases and V 2 bases, and 0 bases lay outside the gene matches. Full variable domain (remainder filled in from reference TRBV7-3 and TRBJ1-1): GAGVSQTPSNKVTEKGKYVELRCDPISGHTALYWYRQSLGQGPEFLIYFQGTGAADDSGLPNDRFFAVRPEGSVSTLKIQRTERGDSAVYLCASSLDRDTEAFFGQGTRLTVV.

This chain joins TRBV4-3 and TRBJ1-2; D not resolved. Germline CDR1 and CDR2: LGHNA and YSLEER. V was shortened by 0 bases and J by 3 bases, with 11 bases between the two germline ends. The CDR3 consists of 15 residues. The DNA of the CDR3 is TGCGCCAGCAGCCAAGAGGCACCGGGATACTATGGCTACACCTTC. Its protein product is CASSQEAPGYYGYTF.

V usage is TRBV6-1 and J usage is TRBJ2-1; D is possibly TRBD1 (6 bases). Germline-derived CDR1 and CDR2 are MNHNS and SASEGT. V was pared by 2 bases and J by 5 bases, with 7 bases between. There are 13 residues in the CDR3. The CDR3 DNA sequence: TGTGCCAGCAGTGAAAACAGGGACAATGAGCAGTTCTTC. This codes for CASSENRDNEQFF.

V usage is TRBV28 and J usage is TRBJ2-7; TRBD1 or TRBD2 may be the D gene (6 bases each). The V and J ends lost 2 bases and 6 bases respectively, with 11 bases between them. From germline, CDR1 is MDHEN and CDR2 SYDVKM. The length of the CDR3 is 13 residues. As DNA, the CDR3 is TGTGCCAGCAGTTTACTCAGGGGAGGCGAGCAGTACTTC. This codes for CASSLLRGGEQYF.

CDR3 amino acids: CASSVARDTIYF. The CDR3 region has the DNA TGTGCCAGCAGCGTAGCGCGGGACACCATATATTTT. The chain recombines TRBV9 with TRBJ1-3; no definite D call. Trimming stripped 0 bases from V and 8 bases from J, with 6 bases between. The CDR3 extends over 12 amino acids. Germline loops: CDR1 SGDLS, CDR2 YYNGEE. Full variable domain (outside the CDR3, taken from reference TRBV9 and TRBJ1-3): DSGVTQTPKHLITATGQRVTLRCSPRSGDLSVYWYQQSLDQGLQFLIQYYNGEERAKGNILERFSAQQFPDLHSELNLSSLELGDSALYFCASSVARDTIYFGEGSWLTVV.

The chain couples TRBV7-2 to TRBJ2-1; no reliable D call. V lost 2 bases to trimming and J lost 7 bases, with 12 bases between them. This CDR3 is built from 14 residues. Germline lookup yields CDR1 SGHTA and CDR2 FQGNSA. The CDR3 sequence: CASSLLGPPNEQFF. The DNA for the CDR3 is TGTGCCAGCAGCTTACTGGGTCCCCCAAATGAGCAGTTCTTC.

The CDR3 sequence: CASSDLTVDDEQFF. The DNA for the CDR3 is TGTGCCAGCAGTGATCTGACAGTAGACGATGAGCAGTTCTTC. The chain joins TRBV2 to TRBJ2-1; D perhaps matches TRBD1 (5 bases). Germline-derived CDR1 and CDR2 are SNHLY and FYNNEI. Deletions cut 3 bases from V and 8 bases from J, with 14 bases between. The CDR3 covers 14 residues.

The DNA for the CDR3 is TGTGCCAGCAGTTACTCGAGAGGGAATGGCTACACCTTC. It codes for CASSYSRGNGYTF. V usage is TRBV6-5 and J usage is TRBJ1-2; D ambiguous. Trimming removed 0 bases from V and 6 bases from J, with 8 bases in between. The CDR3 is 13 amino acids. The germline gives CDR1 MNHEY, CDR2 SVGAGI.

This chain joins TRBV7-9 and TRBJ2-1, with 7 bases fitting TRBD1. The V and J ends lost 3 bases and 2 bases, in that order; junction bases with no gene match: 7. Per the germline V gene, CDR1 is SEHNR and CDR2 is FQNEAQ (reference sequence). The length of the CDR3 is 16 residues. Here the CDR3 DNA reads TGTGCCAGCAGCTTCCTTTTCCAGGGGGCCTACAATGAGCAGTTCTTC. Its protein is CASSFLFQGAYNEQFF.

The gene calls are TRBV10-3 and TRBJ1-2; TRBD1 agrees at 10 bases. The CDR3 totals 19 residues. Germline-derived CDR1 and CDR2 are ENHRY and SYGVKD. J was trimmed by 2 bases and V by 0 bases; bases with no gene match: 12. The CDR3 loop is CAISESNLRQGASNYGYTF. CDR3 DNA: TGTGCCATCAGTGAGTCGAATCTGCGACAGGGGGCATCAAACTATGGCTACACCTTC.

Remarks on this clone: The junction differs from germline at one of its ends, possibly a read error. This CDR3 is CASSFPWDVGNRPQHF. In nucleotides, the CDR3 is TGTGCCAGTAGTTTCCCCTGGGACGTAGGGAATCGGCCCCAGCATTTT. V usage is TRBV19 and J usage is TRBJ1-5; D is possibly TRBD1 (5 bases). The CDR3 length is 16 residues. Germline values: CDR1 LNHDA, CDR2 SQIVND (reference sequence).

This clone was observed once. Other DNA sequences in the sample encode the same CDR3. The chain joins TRBV7-2 to TRBJ1-1; D is unclear. The germline V and J ends were trimmed by 1 base and 1 base, with 7 bases remaining between them. Looked up from germline, CDR1 is SGHTA and CDR2 is FQGNSA. The CDR3 is 14 amino acids. CDR3 sequence (DNA): TGTGCCAGCAGCTTAGGCAGGACGAACACTGAAGCTTTCTTT. Its translation: CASSLGRTNTEAFF.

The chain recombines TRBV7-8 with TRBJ2-1; D may be TRBD2 (7 bases). The V gene's germline CDR1 is SGHVS and CDR2 FQNEAQ. This CDR3 comprises 15 residues. V lost 0 bases to trimming and J lost 12 bases, with 18 bases between them. The CDR3 DNA is TGTGCCAGCAGCTTAGCGATGAACAGGGAGGGTCGGCAGTTCTTC. It codes for CASSLAMNREGRQFF.

This chain links TRBV6-1 with TRBJ2-3, with 9 bases fitting TRBD1. V gave up 4 bases and J gave up 3 bases; unmatched junction bases: 14. The CDR3 contains 18 residues. CDR1 is MNHNS, CDR2 SASEGT, per germline. The CDR3 nucleotides are TGTGCCAGCAGTGCCCCCAAACCCGTGGGACAGGGAACAGATACGCAGTATTTT. Its protein is CASSAPKPVGQGTDTQYF.

The J gene is TRBJ1-2, the V gene TRBV15, with 7 nucleotides matching TRBD1. Trimming took 0 bases from V and 4 from J; bases not matched to a gene: 2. The V gene's germline CDR1 is LNHNV and CDR2 YYDKDF (reference sequence). CDR3 length: 14 residues. The CDR3 DNA follows: TGTGCCACCAGCAGAGAAGCAGGGGGCTATGGCTACACCTTC. It specifies CATSREAGGYGYTF.

The chain carries TRBV2 and TRBJ1-1; TRBD1 is a possible D gene (5 bases). V was shortened by 3 bases and J by 6 bases, with 11 bases between the two germline ends. Germline CDR1 and CDR2: SNHLY and FYNNEI. This CDR3 comprises 13 residues. The CDR3 DNA follows: TGTGCCAGCAGTGAGGACAATTGGGCTGAAGCTTTCTTT. The encoded protein is CASSEDNWAEAFF.

The genes are TRBV27 and TRBJ2-7; D may be TRBD2 (6 bases). This CDR3 region has 13 residues. V was clipped by 4 bases and J by 11 bases, with 18 bases between them. Germline V gives CDR1 MNHEY, CDR2 SMNVEV (reference sequence). In DNA, the CDR3 is TGTGCCAGCAGTTCGACGGCCGGGGGTCTGAAGTACTTC. This encodes CASSSTAGGLKYF.

To note about this clone: A much larger clone sits a single nucleotide away, making a read error possible. Written as DNA, the CDR3 is TGCGCCAGCAGCCCCGGGACAGCCTCCTACGAGCAGTACTTC. Translating it yields CASSPGTASYEQYF. This rearrangement joins TRBV5-1 to TRBJ2-7; 7 positions agree with TRBD1. Per germline, CDR1 SGHRS and CDR2 YFSETQ. The CDR3 loop spans 14 amino acids. The V and J ends lost 4 bases and 0 bases, in that order; junction bases with no gene match: 4.

This clone appeared a few times. The chain uses TRBV29-1 and TRBJ1-1; D is unclear. V was trimmed by 7 bases and J by 2 bases, leaving 8 bases between them. Looked up from germline, CDR1 is SQVTM and CDR2 is ANQGSEA. CDR3 length: 11 residues. The CDR3 sequence is CSAESNTEAFF. CDR3 DNA sequence: TGCAGCGCTGAGAGCAACACTGAAGCTTTCTTT.

This clone was observed a handful of times. The rearrangement joins TRBV23-1 to TRBJ2-7, with TRBD2 identical over 10 bases. TRBV23-1 is noted as an ORF with a role that remains uncertain. J was trimmed by 2 bases and V by 7 bases; bases with no gene match: 8. This CDR3 spans 15 amino acids. The CDR3 spells CASNPLAGVTYEQYF. The CDR3, as DNA: TGCGCCAGCAATCCCCTAGCGGGAGTAACCTACGAGCAGTACTTC.

The chain combines TRBV29-1 with TRBJ1-2; D might be TRBD1 (6 bases). This CDR3 is 14 amino acids long. V lost 8 bases and J lost 4, with 20 bases in between. CDR1 is SQVTM and CDR2 is ANQGSEA in the germline V gene. The chain's CDR3 is CSIETGRDSYGYTF. CDR3 nucleotide sequence: TGCAGCATCGAAACAGGGAGGGATAGCTATGGCTACACCTTC.

The CDR3 loop is CASSQQRGAMTETQYF. The CDR3 bases are TGCGCCAGCAGCCAGCAACGGGGAGCAATGACAGAGACCCAGTACTTC. The rearrangement joins TRBV5-1 to TRBJ2-5, with a tentative D call TRBD2 (5 bases). Trimming pared 4 bases from V and 4 bases from J, leaving 20 bases between. The CDR3 is 16 residues long. Germline V gene sequence: CDR1 SGHRS, CDR2 YFSETQ.